These 26 T cell receptor beta chains were sequenced from one sample in a study of Graves' ophthalmopathy and Graves' hyperthyroidism. CDR3 regions of TCR beta were amplified from RNA transcripts. Amplification began with first-round RT-PCR using HTBI primers, then second-round multiplex PCR was performed. TCRdb passed the multiplex PCR reads through MiXCR, listing each CDR3 protein once. Here the sample spans a few hundred thousand distinct CDR3 sequences, 17% being singletons. The sample taken for sequencing was peripheral blood. These receptors all stem from an adult man with Graves' ophthalmopathy.

This clonotype has a count of ten or more. The gene calls are TRBV9 and TRBJ2-2; possible D gene TRBD1, 6 bases. Germline V lookup: CDR1 SGDLS, CDR2 YYNGEE. The CDR3 is 15 residues long. Trimming removed 0 bases at V and 5 bases at J, with 11 bases between. The CDR3, as DNA: TGTGCCAGCAGCGTAGCGGGACAAGTAACCGGGGAGCTGTTTTTT. Translated, it gives CASSVAGQVTGELFF.

This clonotype was recorded a few times. The chain has TRBV6-1 and TRBJ2-7; possible D gene TRBD1, 6 bases. V lost 0 bases and J 3 bases, leaving 18 bases between the germline ends. In germline, CDR1 is MNHNS, CDR2 SASEGT. This CDR3 has 17 residues. The chain's CDR3 is CASSEARSYTGSYEQYF. The CDR3 DNA reads TGTGCCAGCAGTGAAGCCCGGTCTTATACAGGGAGCTACGAGCAGTACTTC.

This clonotype was seen a handful of times. This sequence joins TRBV7-2 and TRBJ1-2; a weak D match, TRBD1 (5 bases). This CDR3 has 14 residues. Germline V lookup: CDR1 SGHTA, CDR2 FQGNSA. V lost 1 base and J lost 10, with 16 bases in between. DNA of the CDR3: TGTGCCAGCAGCTTAGTGGGACGAGGTTTGGTCTACACCTTC. Protein product: CASSLVGRGLVYTF.

This clonotype showed up many times. The chain joins TRBV28 to TRBJ2-2; possibly TRBD2 for D (6 bases). The V and J ends lost 4 bases and 0 bases respectively, with 12 bases between them. CDR1 and CDR2 (germline): MDHEN, SYDVKM. This CDR3 has 16 residues. The DNA for the CDR3 is TGTGCCAGCAGTTATTACAGGAGGGCGAACACCGGGGAGCTGTTTTTT. It yields the protein CASSYYRRANTGELFF. The variable domain in full, completed from reference TRBV28 and TRBJ2-2, reads DVKVTQSSRYLVKRTGEKVFLECVQDMDHENMFWYRQDPGLGLRLIYFSYDVKMKEKGDIPEGYSVSREKKERFSLILESASTNQTSMYLCASSYYRRANTGELFFGEGSRLTVL.

This clonotype was seen repeatedly, ten times or more. This rearrangement joins TRBV2 to TRBJ1-1; perhaps TRBD1 as D (5 bases). This CDR3 region has 11 residues. Germline values: CDR1 SNHLY, CDR2 FYNNEI. Between the trimmed V and J ends, which lost 3 bases and 12 bases, there was a span of 11 bases. The CDR3 protein is CASSDLQETFF. DNA of the CDR3: TGTGCCAGCAGTGACCTACAGGAAACTTTCTTT.

This clonotype was detected many times. This rearrangement joins TRBV6-1 to TRBJ1-5; D perhaps matches TRBD1 (6 bases). Germline CDR1 is MNHNS and CDR2 is SASEGT. The CDR3 runs to 12 residues. The V gene lost 5 bases and the J gene lost 7 bases, with 9 bases spanning the gap. CDR3 in amino acids: CASSTGSQPQHF. CDR3 coding DNA: TGTGCCAGCAGTACAGGGTCCCAGCCCCAGCATTTT.

The sample holds many counts of this clonotype. The chain is built from TRBV28 and TRBJ1-1; D perhaps matches TRBD1 (5 bases). CDR1 and CDR2 (germline): MDHEN, SYDVKM. The CDR3 covers 12 residues. V was clipped by 8 bases and J by 1 base, with 8 bases between them. For the CDR3, the DNA is TGTGCCAGCTTTGGGGGGAACACTGAAGCTTTCTTT. Protein: CASFGGNTEAFF.

This clonotype was seen ten or more times. The chain joins TRBV9 to TRBJ2-7, with D perhaps matching TRBD2 (5 bases). This CDR3 is built from 15 residues. V shed 0 bases and J shed 0 bases, with 10 bases lying between them. Per the germline V gene, CDR1 is SGDLS and CDR2 is YYNGEE. The CDR3 DNA reads TGTGCCAGCAGCGTAGGTAGCGTCAGCTCCTACGAGCAGTACTTC. Protein sequence: CASSVGSVSSYEQYF.

This clonotype came up many times. This rearrangement joins TRBV7-9 to TRBJ1-1, with no clear D. V was clipped by 2 bases and J by 0 bases, with 7 bases between them. The CDR3 runs to 14 residues. Germline V CDR1 and CDR2: SEHNR, FQNEAQ (reference sequence). Here the CDR3 DNA reads TGTGCCAGCAGCTTAAGCCAGTTGAACACTGAAGCTTTCTTT. Translation: CASSLSQLNTEAFF.

This clonotype was seen repeatedly, ten times or more. The chain joins TRBV30 to TRBJ1-1, with D perhaps TRBD1 (5 bases). The CDR3 has 13 residues. Per the germline V gene, CDR1 is GTSNPN and CDR2 is SVGIG (reference sequence). The germline V and J ends were trimmed by 2 bases and 8 bases, with 15 bases remaining between them. DNA of the CDR3: TGTGCCTGGAGTCCGACCGGGACGTTCGAAGCTTTCTTT. Protein sequence: CAWSPTGTFEAFF.

This clonotype was seen many times. This chain links TRBV5-1 with TRBJ2-7; 9 bases line up with TRBD1. Looked up from germline, CDR1 is SGHRS and CDR2 is YFSETQ. The CDR3 length is 15 residues. The V and J ends lost 4 bases and 3 bases, in that order; junction bases with no gene match: 8. CDR3 nucleotides: TGCGCCAGCAGCCCTAGGGACAGGGTCGACTACGAGCAGTACTTC. This gives the protein CASSPRDRVDYEQYF.

This clonotype came up many times. This rearrangement joins TRBV7-9 to TRBJ1-1, with TRBD1 matching over 9 bases. The CDR3 contains 15 residues. V trimming: 4 bases; J trimming: 1 base; junction bases outside the gene matches: 4. Germline V gene sequence: CDR1 SEHNR, CDR2 FQNEAQ (reference sequence). This chain's CDR3 is CASSSWTGENTEAFF. The CDR3 nucleotides are TGTGCCAGCAGCTCGTGGACAGGGGAGAACACTGAAGCTTTCTTT.

This clonotype showed up many times. This chain joins TRBV6-5 and TRBJ2-7; 8 nucleotides agree with TRBD2. Germline CDR1 MNHEY, CDR2 SVGAGI. This CDR3 is built from 16 residues. J was trimmed by 7 bases and V by 4 bases; bases with no gene match: 15. CDR3 in DNA: TGTGCCAGCAGTTTTTTGATAGCGGGACCCCAACTGGAGCAGTACTTC. This gives the protein CASSFLIAGPQLEQYF.

The chain uses TRBV30 and TRBJ1-2; no clear D gene. The V gene lost 1 base and the J gene lost 4 bases, with 7 bases spanning the gap. CDR3 length equals 12 residues. Germline V gene data show CDR1 as GTSNPN and CDR2 as SVGIG (reference sequence). CDR3: CAWSDSGYGYTF. CDR3 in DNA: TGTGCCTGGAGTGACAGTGGCTATGGCTACACCTTC.

This clonotype was found many times. The chain couples TRBV29-1 to TRBJ2-7, with D perhaps TRBD1 or TRBD2 (7 bases each). Trimming cost V 4 bases and J 3 bases, with 13 bases left between them. CDR1 SQVTM and CDR2 ANQGSEA come from the germline V gene. The CDR3 loop spans 13 amino acids. The CDR3 spells CSVGSRGGYEQYF. The CDR3 bases are TGCAGCGTTGGTTCCAGGGGGGGCTACGAGCAGTACTTC.

This clonotype came up many times. The chain combines TRBV7-9 with TRBJ2-7, with 8 bases matching TRBD2. The CDR3 runs to 15 residues. The germline V gene has CDR1 SEHNR and CDR2 FQNEAQ (reference sequence). V dropped 2 bases and J dropped 2; count of bases not matched to a gene: 5. The CDR3 region is CASSLTAGAPYEQYF. The CDR3 DNA follows: TGTGCCAGCAGCTTAACAGCGGGAGCCCCCTACGAGCAGTACTTC. The full variable domain, its missing parts supplied by reference TRBV7-9 and TRBJ2-7, is DTGVSQNPRHKITKRGQNVTFRCDPISEHNRLYWYRQTLGQGPEFLTYFQNEAQLEKSRLLSDRFSAERPKGSFSTLEIQRTEQGDSAMYLCASSLTAGAPYEQYFGPGTRLTVT.

This clonotype has a single count. The V and J genes are TRBV6-1 and TRBJ2-7, with 7 bases lining up with TRBD2. From germline, CDR1 is MNHNS and CDR2 SASEGT. The CDR3 consists of 14 residues. V was clipped by 2 bases and J by 9 bases; unmatched bases: 10. The CDR3 DNA reads TGTGCCAGCAGTGAATCAAGACTAGCTTTCGCGCAGTACTTC. Amino acids: CASSESRLAFAQYF.

This clonotype was counted ten times or more. The chain links TRBV30 to TRBJ2-5; the D is unclear. Trimming shortened V by 2 bases and J by 0 bases, and 10 bases separated the two germline ends. CDR3 length: 14 amino acids. The V gene's germline CDR1 is GTSNPN and CDR2 SVGIG (reference sequence). In nucleotides, the CDR3 is TGTGCCTGGAGTAGCGCCAGTTACCAAGAGACCCAGTACTTC. It yields the protein CAWSSASYQETQYF.

This clonotype showed up many times. V is TRBV6-2 or TRBV6-3 and J is TRBJ2-7; no definite D call. The V end lost 8 bases, the J end lost 2 bases, and 10 bases lay between the germline ends. Per the germline V gene, CDR1 is MNHEY and CDR2 is SVGEGT. This CDR3 is 12 amino acids long. CDR3 sequence reads: CASGKGTYEQYF. Here the CDR3 DNA reads TGTGCCAGCGGTAAGGGAACCTACGAGCAGTACTTC.

This clonotype came up many times. One end of the junction fails to match germline, which may point to a read error. J is TRBJ1-1 and V is TRBV20-1; 10 bases line up with TRBD1. This CDR3 is built from 16 residues. Germline values: CDR1 DFQATT, CDR2 SNEGSKA (reference sequence). CDR3 DNA sequence: TGCAGTGCTCGAGACAGGGGGCGAGGGGGGCTCGATGAAGCTTTCTTT. The encoded protein is CSARDRGRGGLDEAFF.

The DNA of the CDR3 is TGTGCCAGCAGTTTTCTCGACAACCCTAGATATGGCTACACCTTC. Translation: CASSFLDNPRYGYTF. The chain combines TRBV28 with TRBJ1-2; D remains ambiguous. V was pared by 3 bases and J by 5 bases, with 16 bases between. The CDR3 spans 15 residues. Germline CDR1 MDHEN, CDR2 SYDVKM.

This clonotype was observed at least ten times. The CDR3 DNA follows: TGCAGTGCAGGGACAGTCAATCAGCCCCAGCATTTT. Protein product: CSAGTVNQPQHF. The chain combines TRBV20-1 with TRBJ1-5, with 7 bases that match TRBD1. The CDR3 spans 12 residues. Germline values: CDR1 DFQATT, CDR2 SNEGSKA (reference sequence). V shed 6 bases, J shed 3 bases, and the junction held 2 bases outside the gene matches.

The sample holds many counts of this clonotype. The J gene is TRBJ1-1, the V gene TRBV29-1, with D possibly TRBD1 on 6 matching bases. The CDR3 extends over 12 amino acids. Germline V gene data show CDR1 as SQVTM and CDR2 as ANQGSEA. V gave up 6 bases and J gave up 2 bases, with 10 bases separating them. The CDR3 here is CSVGQLNTEAFF. CDR3 coding DNA: TGCAGCGTAGGACAGTTAAACACTGAAGCTTTCTTT.

This clonotype was picked up many times. J is TRBJ2-5 and V is TRBV28; D might be TRBD2 (5 bases). V was cut by 4 bases and J by 7 bases, with 16 bases left in between. This CDR3 is 14 amino acids long. Per the germline V gene, CDR1 is MDHEN and CDR2 is SYDVKM. As DNA, the CDR3 is TGTGCCAGCAGTTCGGTCAACCGCCGGGGGACCCAGTACTTC. It yields the protein CASSSVNRRGTQYF. Drawing the rest from reference TRBV28 and TRBJ2-5, the complete variable domain is DVKVTQSSRYLVKRTGEKVFLECVQDMDHENMFWYRQDPGLGLRLIYFSYDVKMKEKGDIPEGYSVSREKKERFSLILESASTNQTSMYLCASSSVNRRGTQYFGPGTRLLVL.

The gene calls are TRBV27 and TRBJ2-5; 9 bases are a match to TRBD1. The V segment lost 6 bases and the J segment 4 bases; nucleotides outside the gene matches: 12. This CDR3 has 16 amino acids. The germline V gene has CDR1 MNHEY and CDR2 SMNVEV (reference sequence). In DNA form, the CDR3 reads TGTGCCAGCAGCTCGCCGGGACAGGGTCTGGGAGAGACCCAGTACTTC. This encodes CASSSPGQGLGETQYF.

At least ten counts were recorded for this clonotype. The J gene is TRBJ2-7, the V gene TRBV24-1; 9 bases are a match to TRBD2. The germline gives CDR1 KGHDR, CDR2 SFDVKD. The CDR3 totals 14 residues. After removal of 0 bases from V and 7 bases from J, the junction contained 3 bases not matched to a gene. The CDR3 protein is CATSDLASGTEQYF. CDR3 coding DNA: TGTGCCACCAGTGATTTGGCTAGCGGGACGGAGCAGTACTTC.